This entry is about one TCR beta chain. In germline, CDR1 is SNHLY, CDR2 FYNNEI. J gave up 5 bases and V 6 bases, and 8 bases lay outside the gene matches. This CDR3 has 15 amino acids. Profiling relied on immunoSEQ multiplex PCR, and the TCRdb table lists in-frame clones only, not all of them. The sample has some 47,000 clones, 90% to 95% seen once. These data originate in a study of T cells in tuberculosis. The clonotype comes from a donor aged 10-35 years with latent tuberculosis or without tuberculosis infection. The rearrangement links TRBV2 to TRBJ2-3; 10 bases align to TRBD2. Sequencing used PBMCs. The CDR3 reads CASRRLAGVGDTQYF. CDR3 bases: TGTGCCAGCAGACGCCTAGCGGGAGTTGGAGATACGCAGTATTTT.